The source of this TCR beta chain is a study of cytomegalovirus exposure and HLA in healthy donors. Background on the study: As an earlier analysis found, around 190 million T cells yielded approximately 100 million unique TCR beta sequences. Early released data comprised 80 million to 90 million unique TCRs from HLA-typed donors.

The CDR3 is made up of 12 amino acids. Germline values: CDR1 SSHAT, CDR2 FNYEAQ (reference sequence). V lost 5 bases to trimming and J lost 9 bases, with 13 bases between them. On this clone itself: Its antigen remains unidentified.

Study-level findings and limits: A later analysis associated roughly 15,000 TCR beta sequences with HLA alleles at a 0.05 false discovery rate. The authors confirmed in vitro that a few CMV-associated chains were specific for CMV antigens.

It was with 60 Vbeta and 13 Jbeta primers that the PCR ran. TCRdb keeps only in-frame clones here, not all; method: immunoSEQ multiplex PCR. The sample yields under 20,000 clones, under 90% seen once. This receptor was obtained from a human donor in good health. This sequence joins TRBV7-7 and TRBJ2-5; D may be TRBD2 (6 bases). Specimen: PBMCs. The CDR3 coding sequence is TGTGCCAGCAGCCAGGGTGGGGAGGCCCAGTACTTC. It encodes CASSQGGEAQYF.